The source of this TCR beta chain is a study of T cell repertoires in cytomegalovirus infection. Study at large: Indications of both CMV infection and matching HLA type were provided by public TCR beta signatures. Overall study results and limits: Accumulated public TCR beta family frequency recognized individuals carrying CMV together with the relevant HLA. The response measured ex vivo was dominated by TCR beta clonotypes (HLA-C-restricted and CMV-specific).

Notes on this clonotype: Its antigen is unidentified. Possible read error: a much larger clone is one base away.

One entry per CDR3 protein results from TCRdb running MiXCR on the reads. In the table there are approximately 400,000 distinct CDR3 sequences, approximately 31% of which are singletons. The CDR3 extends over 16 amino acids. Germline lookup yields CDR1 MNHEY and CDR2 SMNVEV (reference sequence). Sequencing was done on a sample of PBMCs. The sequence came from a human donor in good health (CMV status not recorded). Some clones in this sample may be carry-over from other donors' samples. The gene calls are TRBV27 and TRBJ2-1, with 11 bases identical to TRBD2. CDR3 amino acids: CASSPSGGPNYNEPFF. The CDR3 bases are TGTGCCAGCAGCCCTAGCGGGGGGCCGAACTACAATGAGCCGTTCTTC.